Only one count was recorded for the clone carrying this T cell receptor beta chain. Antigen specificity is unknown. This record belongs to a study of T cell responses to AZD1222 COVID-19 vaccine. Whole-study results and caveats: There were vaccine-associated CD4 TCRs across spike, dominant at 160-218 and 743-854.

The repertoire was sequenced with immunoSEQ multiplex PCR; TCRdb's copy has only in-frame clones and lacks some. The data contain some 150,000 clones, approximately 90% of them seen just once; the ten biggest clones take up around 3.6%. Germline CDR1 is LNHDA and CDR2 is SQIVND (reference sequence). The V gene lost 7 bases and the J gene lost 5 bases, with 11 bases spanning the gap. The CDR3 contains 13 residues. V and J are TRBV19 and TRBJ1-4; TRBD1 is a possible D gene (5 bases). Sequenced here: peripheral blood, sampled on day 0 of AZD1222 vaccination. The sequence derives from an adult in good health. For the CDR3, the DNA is TGTGCCAGTAACCTCGGGGGAAATGAAAAACTGTTTTTT. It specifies CASNLGGNEKLFF.